This T cell receptor (beta chain) is drawn from a study of CD8+ T cells in alopecia areata. RNA extraction and reverse transcription yielded cDNA as sequencing template. The method was immunoSEQ multiplex PCR; TCRdb's version includes in-frame clones alone and lacks a portion of them. The top ten hold less than 4% of the sample, which has more than 150,000 clones, about 60% seen once. Treatment noted: oral pan-JAK inhibitor, 5-10 mg twice daily. Trimming at V came to 0 bases and at J to 4 bases, leaving 5 bases not matched to a gene. The CDR3 is 15 amino acids. CDR1 and CDR2 from the germline V gene are SGHRS and YFSETQ.

Specimen: CD4+ T cells sorted from blood, collected at week 4, from a patient treated with tofacitinib. The V gene is TRBV5-1, the J gene TRBJ2-3; the match to TRBD1 covers 7 bases. This sequence originates from a human donor with alopecia areata. CDR3 sequence (DNA): TGCGCCAGCAGCTTGGCCGGACAGGTGGCAGATACGCAGTATTTT. Translated, it gives CASSLAGQVADTQYF.